Below, 5 T cell receptor beta chains from the same sample are listed, as sequenced in a study of response to subunit inactivated influenza vaccine. TCRdb recomputed calls from the RT-PCR reads with MiXCR, one row per CDR3 protein. Among 550,000 to 800,000 distinct CDR3 sequences listed, about 15% were seen once. Sequences were derived from PBMCs from blood, sampled approximately 13 days after vaccination. The receptor set was obtained from a man aged 45-65 years who received an inactivated influenza vaccine.

This clonotype was observed a handful of times. The chain has TRBV9 and TRBJ2-3; D might be TRBD2 (7 bases). Trimming pared 3 bases from V and 0 bases from J, leaving 14 bases between. Germline V gives CDR1 SGDLS, CDR2 YYNGEE. This CDR3 region has 16 residues. For the CDR3, the DNA is TGTGCCAGCAGCGCCCGGAGGGGGGGCAGCACAGATACGCAGTATTTT. Translation: CASSARRGGSTDTQYF.

In nucleotides, the CDR3 is TGCGCCAGCAGCTTGGAGGGGGTGGCCTTCTACAATGAGCAGTTCTTC. This encodes CASSLEGVAFYNEQFF. V usage is TRBV5-1 and J usage is TRBJ2-1; tentative D call: TRBD1 (6 bases). Germline V lookup: CDR1 SGHRS, CDR2 YFSETQ. The CDR3 is made up of 16 amino acids. V was clipped by 0 bases and J by 3 bases, with 13 bases between them.

This clonotype has only one observation. Mismatch with germline at one junction end may stem from a read error. The rearrangement uses TRBV12-3 or TRBV12-4 and TRBJ2-7; maybe TRBD2 (5 bases). The CDR3 runs to 12 residues. CDR3 loop: CASSLWEYERYF. CDR3 bases: TGTGCCAGCAGTTTGTGGGAGTACGAGCGGTACTTC.

This clonotype was observed at least ten times. The chain carries TRBV6-5 and TRBJ2-5; D perhaps matches TRBD2 (5 bases). Trimming cost V 0 bases and J 0 bases, with 14 bases left between them. The CDR3 is 17 residues long. The germline gives CDR1 MNHEY, CDR2 SVGAGI. CDR3 sequence reads: CASSYSGGLFDQETQYF. For the CDR3, the DNA is TGTGCCAGCAGTTACTCAGGAGGCCTATTCGACCAAGAGACCCAGTACTTC.

The J gene is TRBJ2-3, the V gene TRBV7-3, with 8 bases fitting TRBD2. V was pared by 1 base and J by 0 bases, with 6 bases of the junction left unmatched. From germline, CDR1 is SGHTA and CDR2 FQGTGA. This CDR3 is built from 17 residues. CDR3 DNA: TGTGCCAGCAGCTTAAACCCCGGGACTAGAAGCACAGATACGCAGTATTTT. Amino acid sequence: CASSLNPGTRSTDTQYF. Together with reference TRBV7-3 and TRBJ2-3, the CDR3 gives the full variable domain: GAGVSQTPSNKVTEKGKYVELRCDPISGHTALYWYRQSLGQGPEFLIYFQGTGAADDSGLPNDRFFAVRPEGSVSTLKIQRTERGDSAVYLCASSLNPGTRSTDTQYFGPGTRLTVL.